The rows below give T cell receptor beta chains drawn from one sample of a study of PD-1 blockade in classical Hodgkin lymphoma. Clones were sequenced by immunoSEQ multiplex PCR, and TCRdb holds only the in-frame ones, with some missing. The table records around 92,000 clones, 65% to 85% of them present only once. The input for sequencing was peripheral blood mononuclear cells (PBMCs), taken before the fourth cycle of nivolumab. Receptors were obtained from a human donor with classical Hodgkin lymphoma. Each CDR3 is given with its conserved first and last residue. The order of the fields is clone size, D gene, V gene, J gene, CDR3 length, CDR3 DNA, CDR3 protein. The D gene is left open where the match is weak. Size tells how often a clone was seen (once, few, many) or the class of an expanded clone, and some rows leave it out.

clone size: NA; D gene: NA; V gene: TRBV15; J gene: TRBJ1-2; CDR3 length: 15; CDR3 DNA: TGTGCCACCAGCAGAGCGGTTACAGGTCTGGGTGGCTACACCTTC; CDR3 protein: CATSRAVTGLGGYTF
clone size: few; D gene: NA; V gene: TRBV29-1; J gene: TRBJ1-2; CDR3 length: 13; CDR3 DNA: TGCAGCGTTCCGGGCCAAGGGGAGAGTGGCTACACCTTC; CDR3 protein: CSVPGQGESGYTF
clone size: NA; D gene: NA; V gene: TRBV7-3; J gene: TRBJ2-1; CDR3 length: 13; CDR3 DNA: TGTGCCAGCAGCTCGACAGCCTACAATGAGCAGTTCTTC; CDR3 protein: CASSSTAYNEQFF
clone size: NA; D gene: NA; V gene: TRBV18; J gene: TRBJ2-2; CDR3 length: 14; CDR3 DNA: TGTGCCAGCTCACCGGGCGTAGGCACCGGGGAGCTGTTTTTT; CDR3 protein: CASSPGVGTGELFF
clone size: NA; D gene: NA; V gene: TRBV19; J gene: TRBJ1-1; CDR3 length: 13; CDR3 DNA: TGTGCCAGTAGTTTCGACATACCCACTGAAGCTTTCTTT; CDR3 protein: CASSFDIPTEAFF
clone size: NA; D gene: NA; V gene: TRBV27; J gene: TRBJ2-1; CDR3 length: 14; CDR3 DNA: TGTGCCAGCAGCACAAAAGGACTACCCAATGAGCAGTTCTTC; CDR3 protein: CASSTKGLPNEQFF
clone size: NA; D gene: NA; V gene: TRBV2; J gene: TRBJ1-2; CDR3 length: 16; CDR3 DNA: TGTGCCAGCAGTGAAGCGGGAGGGGCTAGGTACTATGGCTACACCTTC; CDR3 protein: CASSEAGGARYYGYTF
clone size: NA; D gene: NA; V gene: TRBV11-2; J gene: TRBJ2-7; CDR3 length: 14; CDR3 DNA: TGTGCCAGCAGCTTAGGGCCCGGTAACTACGAGCAGTACTTC; CDR3 protein: CASSLGPGNYEQYF
clone size: NA; D gene: NA; V gene: TRBV29-1; J gene: TRBJ2-1; CDR3 length: 13; CDR3 DNA: TGCAGCGTTGAAGCCGGATCCTACAATGAGCAGTTCTTC; CDR3 protein: CSVEAGSYNEQFF
clone size: NA; D gene: NA; V gene: TRBV5-1; J gene: TRBJ2-2; CDR3 length: 13; CDR3 DNA: TGCGCCAGCAGCTTAACAGTCCCCGGGGAGCTGTTTTTT; CDR3 protein: CASSLTVPGELFF
clone size: few; D gene: TRBD2; V gene: TRBV6-1; J gene: TRBJ2-4; CDR3 length: 15; CDR3 DNA: TGTGCCAGCAGTGAAGGCCTAGCGGGAGGGCACATTCAGTACTTC; CDR3 protein: CASSEGLAGGHIQYF
clone size: once; D gene: TRBD1; V gene: TRBV6-4; J gene: TRBJ2-2; CDR3 length: 13; CDR3 DNA: TGTGCCAGCAGTAGCCAGGGGGCCGGGGAGCTGTTTTTT; CDR3 protein: CASSSQGAGELFF
clone size: few; D gene: NA; V gene: TRBV11-2; J gene: TRBJ2-4; CDR3 length: 15; CDR3 DNA: TGTGCCAGCAGCCAACTGGACAGCACCAAAAACATTCAGTACTTC; CDR3 protein: CASSQLDSTKNIQYF
clone size: NA; D gene: NA; V gene: TRBV10-3; J gene: TRBJ1-4; CDR3 length: 16; CDR3 DNA: TGTGCCATCAGTAGGACCCCAGGGGCCACTAATGAAAAACTGTTTTTT; CDR3 protein: CAISRTPGATNEKLFF
clone size: NA; D gene: TRBD1; V gene: TRBV11-2; J gene: TRBJ2-7; CDR3 length: 13; CDR3 DNA: TGTGCCAGCAGCTCCGGGACAGGGTTAGAGCAGTACTTC; CDR3 protein: CASSSGTGLEQYF
clone size: NA; D gene: NA; V gene: TRBV19; J gene: TRBJ2-6; CDR3 length: 15; CDR3 DNA: TGTGCCAGTAGTCCGCAGGGGCCCGGGGCCAACGTCCTGACTTTC; CDR3 protein: CASSPQGPGANVLTF
clone size: NA; D gene: NA; V gene: TRBV15; J gene: TRBJ2-1; CDR3 length: 14; CDR3 DNA: TGTGCCACCAGCAGAGATCCCTCATACAATGAGCAGTTCTTC; CDR3 protein: CATSRDPSYNEQFF
clone size: NA; D gene: NA; V gene: TRBV5-5; J gene: TRBJ1-2; CDR3 length: 14; CDR3 DNA: TGTGCCAGCAGCTTGTACGGGATTAACTATGGCTACACCTTC; CDR3 protein: CASSLYGINYGYTF
clone size: NA; D gene: TRBD1; V gene: TRBV19; J gene: TRBJ2-1; CDR3 length: 14; CDR3 DNA: TGTGCCAGTAGCAACAGGGGGCCCTACAATGAGCAGTTCTTC; CDR3 protein: CASSNRGPYNEQFF
clone size: NA; D gene: NA; V gene: TRBV7-6; J gene: TRBJ1-1; CDR3 length: 16; CDR3 DNA: TGTGCCAGCAGCTCCCGAGAGGGAGGAATGAACACTGAAGCTTTCTTT; CDR3 protein: CASSSREGGMNTEAFF
clone size: NA; D gene: NA; V gene: TRBV5-8; J gene: TRBJ2-6; CDR3 length: 14; CDR3 DNA: TGTGCCAGCAGCTCCAGAGGCGGGGCCAACGTCCTGACTTTC; CDR3 protein: CASSSRGGANVLTF
clone size: once; D gene: TRBD2; V gene: TRBV9; J gene: TRBJ2-7; CDR3 length: 17; CDR3 DNA: TGTGCCAGCAGCGTAGCGCCTAGCGGGAGAACAATCTACGAGCAGTACTTC; CDR3 protein: CASSVAPSGRTIYEQYF
clone size: few; D gene: NA; V gene: TRBV9; J gene: TRBJ2-7; CDR3 length: 14; CDR3 DNA: TGTGCCAGCAGCGTAGGCGTGGGATCGAGGGAGCAGTACTTC; CDR3 protein: CASSVGVGSREQYF
clone size: NA; D gene: NA; V gene: TRBV21-1; J gene: TRBJ2-7; CDR3 length: 20; CDR3 DNA: TGTGCCAGCAGCAAAAGGGCCCTCCCGAGTGAGCGGGAGAAGAGGTACGAGCAGTACTTC; CDR3 protein: CASSKRALPSEREKRYEQYF
clone size: few; D gene: NA; V gene: TRBV2; J gene: TRBJ1-5; CDR3 length: 14; CDR3 DNA: TGTGCCAGCAGTGAGGACGGAGTGAATCAGCCCCAGCATTTT; CDR3 protein: CASSEDGVNQPQHF